The 19 T cell receptor beta chains below come from one sample, sequenced in a study of blood T cells in healthy people across ages. It was with a sample-barcoded 5' primer and a J-beta primer mix that a second PCR of about 7 to 12 cycles was run. TCRdb independently ran MiXCR on the 5' RACE reads; one entry per CDR3 protein. Here the sample spans 750,000 to 850,000 distinct CDR3 sequences, 25% being singletons. The sample also formed part of further work on T cells of mothers and their children.

Sample: blood. These receptors came from a boy aged 10-17 years in good health.

This clonotype was counted between two and nine times. V usage is TRBV15 and J usage is TRBJ1-4; perhaps TRBD1 as D (6 bases). The germline V and J ends were trimmed by 5 bases and 5 bases, with 12 bases remaining between them. Germline V lookup: CDR1 LNHNV, CDR2 YYDKDF (reference sequence). The CDR3 covers 14 residues. The CDR3: CATSPDRLNEKLFF. The CDR3 DNA follows: TGTGCCACCAGCCCCGACAGGCTCAATGAAAAACTGTTTTTT.

This clonotype has more than one count but fewer than ten. The chain links TRBV7-9 to TRBJ2-3, with D maybe TRBD2 (5 bases). Trimming took 6 bases from V and 4 from J, leaving 8 bases between them. There are 12 residues in the CDR3. CDR1 and CDR2 (germline): SEHNR, FQNEAQ (reference sequence). The CDR3 DNA sequence: TGTGCCAGCAGTTCGCGGGCAGATACGCAGTATTTT. Translating gives CASSSRADTQYF.

This chain connects TRBV9 to TRBJ2-2, with D perhaps TRBD1 (5 bases). The CDR3 spans 17 residues. V lost 6 bases, J lost 4 bases, and 22 bases lay in between. The germline gives CDR1 SGDLS, CDR2 YYNGEE. In nucleotides, the CDR3 is TGTGCCAGCACCCCTAGGGGTACGCAGGGCGGCACCGGGGAGCTGTTTTTT. Translation gives CASTPRGTQGGTGELFF.

Only a few counts were recorded for this clonotype. The genes are TRBV20-1 and TRBJ1-2; TRBD1 matches 7 bases. J lost 8 bases, V lost 6 bases, and 6 bases had no gene match. Germline V gives CDR1 DFQATT, CDR2 SNEGSKA (reference sequence). The CDR3 contains 11 residues. Here the CDR3 reads CSAKQGNGYTF. CDR3 bases: TGCAGTGCAAAACAGGGGAACGGCTACACCTTC.

The chain joins TRBV7-2 to TRBJ2-1; a possible D gene is TRBD2 (5 bases). The V end lost 4 bases, the J end lost 4 bases, and 14 bases lay between the germline ends. CDR3 length: 15 amino acids. Germline V CDR1 and CDR2: SGHTA, FQGNSA. The CDR3 bases are TGTGCCAGCAGCTCACCGCGGGCTAATTACAATGAGCAGTTCTTC. Translating it yields CASSSPRANYNEQFF.

This clonotype was recorded a few times. The chain carries TRBV6-2 or TRBV6-3 and TRBJ2-1, with TRBD2 matching over 12 bases. The CDR3 is 14 amino acids. Per the germline V gene, CDR1 is MNHEY and CDR2 is SVGEGT. V shed 10 bases, J shed 4 bases, and the junction held 5 bases outside the gene matches. The CDR3 protein is CATGLAGYYNEQFF. CDR3 DNA: TGTGCCACCGGACTAGCGGGATATTACAATGAGCAGTTCTTC.

A few counts support this clonotype. The chain carries TRBV27 and TRBJ2-7; D unclear. V lost 0 bases to trimming and J lost 6 bases, with 9 bases between them. From germline, CDR1 is MNHEY and CDR2 SMNVEV (reference sequence). The CDR3 extends over 13 amino acids. CDR3 nucleotide sequence: TGTGCCAGCAGTTTATCTGCGGTATCCGAGCAGTACTTC. This translates into CASSLSAVSEQYF.

This clonotype was seen a handful of times. The chain uses TRBV15 and TRBJ2-1, with TRBD1 identical over 7 bases. The V segment lost 4 bases and the J segment 4 bases; nucleotides outside the gene matches: 13. The CDR3 spans 17 residues. Germline CDR1 reads LNHNV; CDR2 reads YYDKDF (reference sequence). CDR3 nucleotide sequence: TGTGCCACCAGCACCGATCGGGCCCGACAGGGTTACAATGAGCAGTTCTTC. It yields the protein CATSTDRARQGYNEQFF.

The chain employs TRBV21-1 and TRBJ2-5; the table's D call, TRBD1, has no DNA check behind it. TRBV21-1 is labeled a pseudogene. CDR3 length equals 15 residues. This CDR3 is CASGSNRGEEETQYF. CDR3 DNA sequence: TGTGCCAGCGGCTCAAACAGGGGAGAGGAGGAGACCCAGTACTTC.

The table lists this clonotype with a count of one. The rearrangement joins TRBV11-1 to TRBJ2-3; the match to TRBD2 covers 11 bases. Germline values: CDR1 SGHAT, CDR2 FQDESV (reference sequence). Unmatched junction bases numbered 9, after V lost 5 bases and J lost 2 bases. The CDR3 totals 17 residues. The CDR3 loop is CASSAILAGGDTDTQYF. The CDR3, as DNA: TGTGCCAGCAGCGCCATCCTAGCGGGGGGAGACACAGATACGCAGTATTTT.

This chain uses TRBV27 with TRBJ2-6; no clear D. The V gene lost 6 bases and the J gene lost 0 bases, with 12 bases spanning the gap. The CDR3 covers 16 residues. From germline, CDR1 is MNHEY and CDR2 SMNVEV (reference sequence). The CDR3 DNA sequence: TGTGCCAGCAGCCCGGTGGCCCTCTCTGGGGCCAACGTCCTGACTTTC. It encodes CASSPVALSGANVLTF.

V gene TRBV4-1 combines with J gene TRBJ2-7; TRBD1 matches at 12 bases. CDR1 and CDR2 (germline): MGHRA, YSYEKL. This CDR3 spans 16 amino acids. Trimming took 4 bases from V and 6 from J; bases not matched to a gene: 10. As DNA, the CDR3 is TGCGCCAGCAGCCTTCAGCCGGGACAGGGGGCGGGCGAGCAGTACTTC. Its translation is CASSLQPGQGAGEQYF.

This clonotype appeared a few times. This chain's CDR3 is CASSSPQLAGANEQFF. In DNA form, the CDR3 reads TGTGCCAGCAGCTCCCCTCAACTAGCGGGAGCCAATGAGCAGTTCTTC. This chain uses TRBV28 with TRBJ2-5; 11 positions match TRBD2. The end of the DNA aligns better with TRBJ2-1, so the J call may be wrong. In germline, CDR1 is MDHEN, CDR2 SYDVKM. The CDR3 totals 16 residues.

This clonotype was seen more than once but under ten times. The rearrangement links TRBV6-2 or TRBV6-3 to TRBJ1-2, with 9 bases aligning to TRBD1. The CDR3 spans 15 residues. V shed 2 bases, J shed 4 bases, and the junction held 5 bases outside the gene matches. Germline CDR1 and CDR2: MNHEY and SVGEGT. CDR3 coding DNA: TGTGCCAGCAGTTACCCAACAGGGGGCATCTATGGCTACACCTTC. Its translation: CASSYPTGGIYGYTF.

This rearrangement joins TRBV18 to TRBJ2-5; D gene unclear. V was clipped by 0 bases and J by 6 bases, with 5 bases between them. CDR1 is KGHSH, CDR2 LQKENI, per germline. The CDR3 contains 12 residues. The CDR3 reads CASSPPSQTQYF. In DNA form, the CDR3 reads TGTGCCAGCTCACCACCATCTCAGACCCAGTACTTC.

V is TRBV7-9 and J is TRBJ2-2, with a possible D match to TRBD1 (6 bases). The germline gives CDR1 SEHNR, CDR2 FQNEAQ (reference sequence). CDR3 length: 13 residues. Trimming pared 10 bases from V and 4 bases from J, leaving 13 bases between. CDR3 bases: TGTGCCAACCCCGGACAGAGCACCGGGGAGCTGTTTTTT. It yields the protein CANPGQSTGELFF.

This clonotype has more than one count but fewer than ten. The chain carries TRBV28 and TRBJ2-4; 9 bases map to TRBD2. Looked up from germline, CDR1 is MDHEN and CDR2 is SYDVKM. This CDR3 has 12 residues. The ends lost 6 bases at V and 12 bases at J; junction bases unmatched: 6. This CDR3 reads CASSGGLASQYF. The CDR3 region has the DNA TGTGCCAGCAGCGGCGGACTAGCGAGTCAGTACTTC.

In its sample, this clonotype was seen a few times. The CDR3 spells CASSPRLPGRDEKLFF. The CDR3 nucleotides read TGTGCCAGCTCACCCAGGCTGCCAGGGAGGGATGAAAAACTGTTTTTT. V gene TRBV18 combines with J gene TRBJ1-4; D might be TRBD1 (5 bases). The CDR3 loop spans 16 amino acids. CDR1 is KGHSH, CDR2 LQKENI, per germline. The V end lost 3 bases, the J end lost 6 bases, and 17 bases lay between the germline ends.

This clonotype was seen a handful of times. This chain connects TRBV20-1 to TRBJ2-1; the D is unclear. Germline CDR1 reads DFQATT; CDR2 reads SNEGSKA (reference sequence). There are 12 residues in the CDR3. Trimming left V 5 bases short and J 6 bases short, with 11 bases between. CDR3 bases: TGCAGTGCTGTTAAATTGGTCAATGAGCAGTTCTTC. Its protein product is CSAVKLVNEQFF.